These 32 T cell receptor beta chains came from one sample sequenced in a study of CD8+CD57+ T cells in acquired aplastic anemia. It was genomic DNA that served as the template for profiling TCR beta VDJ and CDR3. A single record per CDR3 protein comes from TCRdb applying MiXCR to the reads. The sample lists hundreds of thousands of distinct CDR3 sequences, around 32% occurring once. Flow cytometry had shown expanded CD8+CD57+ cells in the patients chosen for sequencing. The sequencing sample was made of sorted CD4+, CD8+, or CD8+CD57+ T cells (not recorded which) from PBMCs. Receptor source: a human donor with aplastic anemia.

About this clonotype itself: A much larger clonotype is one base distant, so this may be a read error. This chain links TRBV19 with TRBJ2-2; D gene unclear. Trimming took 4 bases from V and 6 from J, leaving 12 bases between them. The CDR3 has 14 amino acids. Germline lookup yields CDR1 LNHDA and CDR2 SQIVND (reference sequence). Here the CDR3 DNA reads TGTGCCAGTAGTACCGAAACTGGGGCCGGGGAGCTGTTTTTT. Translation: CASSTETGAGELFF.

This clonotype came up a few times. The CDR3 spells CASSTFLQGNFRSPLHF. CDR3 in DNA: TGCGCCAGCAGCACCTTTCTACAGGGGAATTTTAGATCACCCCTCCACTTT. V gene TRBV5-1 combines with J gene TRBJ1-6; TRBD1 agrees at 7 bases. V lost 4 bases, J lost 10 bases, and 17 bases stayed unmatched. Germline CDR1 SGHRS, CDR2 YFSETQ. The CDR3 totals 17 residues.

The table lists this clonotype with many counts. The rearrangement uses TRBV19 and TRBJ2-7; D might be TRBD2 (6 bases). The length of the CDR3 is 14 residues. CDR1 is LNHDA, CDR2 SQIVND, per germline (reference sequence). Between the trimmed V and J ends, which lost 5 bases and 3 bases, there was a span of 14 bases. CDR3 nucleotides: TGTGCCAGTAGTCGAAGACTAGAAGACTACGAGCAGTACTTC. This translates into CASSRRLEDYEQYF.

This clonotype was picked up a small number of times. DNA for the CDR3: TGCGCCAGCAGCTCGGACCCACAGTTCACAGATACGCAGTATTTT. It codes for CASSSDPQFTDTQYF. This chain links TRBV5-1 with TRBJ2-3, with unresolved D. V shed 3 bases and J shed 2 bases, with 13 bases lying between them. Germline V gene data show CDR1 as SGHRS and CDR2 as YFSETQ. The CDR3 sequence is 15 residues long.

The DNA of the CDR3 is TGTGCCAGCAGCCTTGAGACCGGGACAGGGGGCAGGGAGACCCAGTACTTC. It is translated as CASSLETGTGGRETQYF. The gene calls are TRBV7-9 and TRBJ2-5; 12 bases align to TRBD1. Germline V gene sequence: CDR1 SEHNR, CDR2 FQNEAQ (reference sequence). The CDR3 has 17 amino acids. V lost 5 bases to trimming and J lost 5 bases; unmatched junction nucleotides: 12.

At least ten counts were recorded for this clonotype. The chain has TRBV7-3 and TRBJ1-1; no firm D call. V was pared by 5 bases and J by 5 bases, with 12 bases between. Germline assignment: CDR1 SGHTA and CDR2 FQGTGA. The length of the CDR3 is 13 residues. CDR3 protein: CASSLTPVTEAFF. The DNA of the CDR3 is TGTGCCAGCAGCCTTACTCCCGTAACTGAAGCTTTCTTT.

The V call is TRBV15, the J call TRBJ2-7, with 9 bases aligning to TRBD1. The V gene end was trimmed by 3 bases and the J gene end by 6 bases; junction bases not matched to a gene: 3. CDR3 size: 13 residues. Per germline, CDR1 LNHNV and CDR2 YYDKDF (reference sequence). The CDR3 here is CATSRGQGREQYF. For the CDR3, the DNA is TGTGCCACCAGCAGGGGACAGGGACGCGAGCAGTACTTC.

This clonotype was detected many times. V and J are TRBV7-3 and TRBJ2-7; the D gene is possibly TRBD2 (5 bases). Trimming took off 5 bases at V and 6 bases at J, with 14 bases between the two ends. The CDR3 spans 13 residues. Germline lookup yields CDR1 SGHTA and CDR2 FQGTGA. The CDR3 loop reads CASSQHIASEQYF. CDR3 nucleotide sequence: TGTGCCAGCAGCCAACATATAGCGAGCGAGCAGTACTTC.

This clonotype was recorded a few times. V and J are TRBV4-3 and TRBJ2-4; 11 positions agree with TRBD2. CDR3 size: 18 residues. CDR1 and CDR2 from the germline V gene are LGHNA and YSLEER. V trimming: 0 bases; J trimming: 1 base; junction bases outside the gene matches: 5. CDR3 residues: CASSQDLPSGGAKNIQYF. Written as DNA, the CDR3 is TGCGCCAGCAGCCAAGATCTACCTAGCGGGGGGGCCAAAAACATTCAGTACTTC.

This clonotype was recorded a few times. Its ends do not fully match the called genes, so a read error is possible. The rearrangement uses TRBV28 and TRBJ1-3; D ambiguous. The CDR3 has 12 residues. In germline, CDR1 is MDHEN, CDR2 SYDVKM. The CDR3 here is CASRTTGNTIYF. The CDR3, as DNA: TGTGCCAGCAGGACGACTGGGAACACCATATATTTT.

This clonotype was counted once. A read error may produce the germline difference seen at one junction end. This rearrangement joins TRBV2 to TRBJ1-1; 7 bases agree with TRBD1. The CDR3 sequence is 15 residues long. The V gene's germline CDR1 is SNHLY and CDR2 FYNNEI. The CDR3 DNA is TGTGCCAGCAGGGAAGGACAGGCCGAGGGCACTGAAGCTTTCTTT. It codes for CASREGQAEGTEAFF.

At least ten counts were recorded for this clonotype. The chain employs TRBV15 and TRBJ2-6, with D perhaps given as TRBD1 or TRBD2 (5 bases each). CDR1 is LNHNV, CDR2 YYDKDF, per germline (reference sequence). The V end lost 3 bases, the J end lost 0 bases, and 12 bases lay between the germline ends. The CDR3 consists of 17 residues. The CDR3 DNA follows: TGTGCCACCAGCAGGGCCCGGGGCTACTCTGGGGCCAACGTCCTGACTTTC. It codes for CATSRARGYSGANVLTF.

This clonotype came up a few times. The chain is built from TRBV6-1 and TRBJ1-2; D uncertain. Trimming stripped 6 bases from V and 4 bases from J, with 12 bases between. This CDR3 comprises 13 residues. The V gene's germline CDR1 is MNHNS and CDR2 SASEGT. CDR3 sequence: CASSQPRTYGYTF. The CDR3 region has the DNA TGTGCCAGCAGCCAGCCACGGACCTATGGCTACACCTTC.

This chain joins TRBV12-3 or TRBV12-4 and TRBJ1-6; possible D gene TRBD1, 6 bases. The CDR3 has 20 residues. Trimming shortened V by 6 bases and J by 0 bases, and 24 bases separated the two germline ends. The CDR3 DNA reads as TGTGCCAGCAGAACCTCTCCTTTTCTCTTAGGGGGCTCCTATAATTCACCCCTCCACTTT. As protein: CASRTSPFLLGGSYNSPLHF.

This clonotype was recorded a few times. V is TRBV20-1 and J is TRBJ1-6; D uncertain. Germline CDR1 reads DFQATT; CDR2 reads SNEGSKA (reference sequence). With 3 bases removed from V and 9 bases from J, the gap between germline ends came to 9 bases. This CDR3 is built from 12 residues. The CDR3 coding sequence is TGCAGTGCTAGGGCCGGATTTTCACCCCTCCACTTT. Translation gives CSARAGFSPLHF.

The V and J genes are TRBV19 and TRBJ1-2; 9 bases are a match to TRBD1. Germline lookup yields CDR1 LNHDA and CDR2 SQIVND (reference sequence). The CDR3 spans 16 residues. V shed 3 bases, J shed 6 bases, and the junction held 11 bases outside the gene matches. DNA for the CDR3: TGTGCCAGTAGTATGATGAGGACAGGGGATCGCGATGGCTACACCTTC. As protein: CASSMMRTGDRDGYTF.

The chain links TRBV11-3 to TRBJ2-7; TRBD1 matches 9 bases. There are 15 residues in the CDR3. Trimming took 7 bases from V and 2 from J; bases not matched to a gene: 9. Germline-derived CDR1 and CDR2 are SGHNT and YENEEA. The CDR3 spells CASIPAGTGPYEQYF. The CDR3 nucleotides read TGTGCCAGCATCCCAGCCGGGACAGGGCCCTACGAGCAGTACTTC.

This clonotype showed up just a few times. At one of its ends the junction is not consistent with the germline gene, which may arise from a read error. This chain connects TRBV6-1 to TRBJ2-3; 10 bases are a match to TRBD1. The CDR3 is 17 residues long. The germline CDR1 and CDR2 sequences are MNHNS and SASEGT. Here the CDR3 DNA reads TGTACCAGCAGTGATACGCGAAGAGGACAGGGGGTAGATACGCAGTATTTT. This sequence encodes CTSSDTRRGQGVDTQYF.

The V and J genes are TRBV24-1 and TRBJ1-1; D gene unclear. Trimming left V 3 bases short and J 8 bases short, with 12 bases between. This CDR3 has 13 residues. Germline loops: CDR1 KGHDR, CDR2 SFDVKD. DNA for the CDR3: TGTGCCACCAGTGATCCCGGGAGCCGAGAAGCTTTCTTT. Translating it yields CATSDPGSREAFF.

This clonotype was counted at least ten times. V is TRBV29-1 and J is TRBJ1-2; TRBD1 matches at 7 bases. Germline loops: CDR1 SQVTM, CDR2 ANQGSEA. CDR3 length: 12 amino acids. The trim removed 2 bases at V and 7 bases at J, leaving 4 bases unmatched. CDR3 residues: CSVELPGGGYTF. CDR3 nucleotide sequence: TGCAGCGTTGAACTCCCAGGGGGTGGCTACACCTTC.

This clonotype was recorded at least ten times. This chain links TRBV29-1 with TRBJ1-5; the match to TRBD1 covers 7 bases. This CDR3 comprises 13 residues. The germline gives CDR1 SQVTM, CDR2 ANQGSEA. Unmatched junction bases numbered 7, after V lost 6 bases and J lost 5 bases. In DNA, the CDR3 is TGCAGCGTGGGGGGACAGATAGATCAGCCCCAGCATTTT. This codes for CSVGGQIDQPQHF.

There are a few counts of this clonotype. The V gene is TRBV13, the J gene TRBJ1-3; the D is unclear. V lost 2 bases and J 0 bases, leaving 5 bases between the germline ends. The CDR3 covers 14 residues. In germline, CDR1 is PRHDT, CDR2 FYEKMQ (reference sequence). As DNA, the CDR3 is TGTGCCAGCAGCTTATTAGCCTCTGGAAACACCATATATTTT. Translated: CASSLLASGNTIYF.

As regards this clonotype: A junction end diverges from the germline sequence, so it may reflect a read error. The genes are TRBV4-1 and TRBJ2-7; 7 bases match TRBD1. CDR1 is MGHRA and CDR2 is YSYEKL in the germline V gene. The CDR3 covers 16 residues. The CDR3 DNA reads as TGCGCCAGCTGCCATTTCCCGGGACAGTCAACCTACGAGCAGTACTTC. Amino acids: CASCHFPGQSTYEQYF.

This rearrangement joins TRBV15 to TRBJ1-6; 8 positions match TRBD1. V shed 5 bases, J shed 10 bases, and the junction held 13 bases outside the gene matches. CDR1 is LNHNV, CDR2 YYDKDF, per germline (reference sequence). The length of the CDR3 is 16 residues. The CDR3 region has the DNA TGTGCCACCAGCTGGGAGTGGGACAGGACTGGCTCACCCCTCCACTTT. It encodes CATSWEWDRTGSPLHF.

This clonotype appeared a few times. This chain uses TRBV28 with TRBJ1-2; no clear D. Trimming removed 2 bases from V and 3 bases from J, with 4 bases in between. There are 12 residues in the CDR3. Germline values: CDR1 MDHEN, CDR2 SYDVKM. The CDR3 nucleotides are TGTGCCAGCAGTTTAGGATACTATGGCTACACCTTC. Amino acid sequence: CASSLGYYGYTF.

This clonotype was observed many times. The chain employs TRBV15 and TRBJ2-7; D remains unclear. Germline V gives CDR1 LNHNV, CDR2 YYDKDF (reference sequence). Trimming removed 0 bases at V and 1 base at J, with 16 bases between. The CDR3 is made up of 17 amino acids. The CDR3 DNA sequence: TGTGCCACCAGCAGAGATAGGCGCCCCGATTCATCCTACGAGCAGTACTTC. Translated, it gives CATSRDRRPDSSYEQYF.

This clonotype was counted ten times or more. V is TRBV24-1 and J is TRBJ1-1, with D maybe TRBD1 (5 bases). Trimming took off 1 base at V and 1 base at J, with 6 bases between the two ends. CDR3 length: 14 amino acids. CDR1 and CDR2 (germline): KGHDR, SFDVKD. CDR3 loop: CATSDFGGNTEAFF. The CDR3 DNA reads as TGTGCCACCAGTGATTTCGGGGGGAACACTGAAGCTTTCTTT.

The DNA for the CDR3 is TGTGCCAGCAGTAATCACAGGGGCGCAAACAATGAGCAGTTCTTC. Residues: CASSNHRGANNEQFF. The chain carries TRBV7-3 and TRBJ2-1; TRBD1 aligns across 7 bases. The CDR3 is 15 residues long. Per germline, CDR1 SGHTA and CDR2 FQGTGA. The J segment lost 5 bases and the V segment lost 6 bases, leaving 10 bases of the junction unmatched.

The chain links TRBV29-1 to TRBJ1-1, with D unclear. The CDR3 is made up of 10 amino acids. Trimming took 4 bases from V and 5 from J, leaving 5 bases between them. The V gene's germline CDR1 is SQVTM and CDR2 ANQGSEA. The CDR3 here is CSVAQTEAFF. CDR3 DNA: TGCAGCGTTGCCCAGACTGAAGCTTTCTTT.

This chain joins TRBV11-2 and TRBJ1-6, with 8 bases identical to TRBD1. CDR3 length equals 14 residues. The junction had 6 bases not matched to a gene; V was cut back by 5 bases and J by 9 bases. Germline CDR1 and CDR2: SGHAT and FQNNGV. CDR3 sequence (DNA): TGTGCCAGCAGCCGAGGACAGGGTCTTTCACCCCTCCACTTT. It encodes CASSRGQGLSPLHF.

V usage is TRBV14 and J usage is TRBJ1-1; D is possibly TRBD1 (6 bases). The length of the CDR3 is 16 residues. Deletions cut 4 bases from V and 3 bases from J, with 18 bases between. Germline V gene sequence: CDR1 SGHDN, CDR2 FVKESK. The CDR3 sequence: CASSLRGGRGDTEAFF. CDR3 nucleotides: TGTGCCAGCAGCCTACGGGGGGGCAGGGGTGACACTGAAGCTTTCTTT.

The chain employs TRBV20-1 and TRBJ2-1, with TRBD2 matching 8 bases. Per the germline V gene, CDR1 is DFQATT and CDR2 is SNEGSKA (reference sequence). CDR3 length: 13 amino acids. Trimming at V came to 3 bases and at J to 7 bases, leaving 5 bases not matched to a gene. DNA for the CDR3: TGCAGTGCTAGCGGGGGGGCCAGGAATGAGCAGTTCTTC. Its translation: CSASGGARNEQFF.